The present TCR beta chain was sequenced within a study of T cell responses to AZD1222 COVID-19 vaccine. The CDR3 consists of 15 residues. Trimming took off 0 bases at V and 1 base at J, with 8 bases between the two ends. From germline, CDR1 is SGHKS and CDR2 YYEKEE (reference sequence). Measured with immunoSEQ multiplex PCR; TCRdb has only the in-frame clones, and not every one. The table lists tens of thousands of clones, approximately 83% of them singletons. V is TRBV5-5 and J is TRBJ2-1; the D gene is possibly TRBD1 (6 bases). This clonotype originated in an adult in good health. The sample consisted of peripheral blood, taken on day 0 of AZD1222 vaccination. The CDR3 sequence is CASSLGQESYNEQFF. CDR3 DNA sequence: TGTGCCAGCAGCTTGGGACAGGAATCCTACAATGAGCAGTTCTTC.